The rows below give T cell receptor beta chains drawn from one sample of a study of CXCR3-negative and CXCR3-positive naive CD8 T cells. TCRdb re-called the 5' RACE reads; every CDR3 protein appears as one record, without DNA. The sample data list tens of thousands of distinct CDR3 sequences. The sequenced material came from naive CXCR3+ CD8+ T cells from blood. The origin of the receptors is a human donor in good health. Some clones in this sample may be carry-over from other donors' samples. Both conserved end residues are part of each CDR3.

j_gene: TRBJ2-1; v_gene: TRBV21-1; CDR3aa: CASSLTSGINEQFF
j_gene: TRBJ1-6; v_gene: TRBV12-3/TRBV12-4; CDR3aa: CASSTGTSPNSPLHF
j_gene: TRBJ2-5; v_gene: TRBV4-1; CDR3aa: CASSQEMGGMGETQYF
j_gene: TRBJ1-1; v_gene: TRBV6-6; CDR3aa: CASSFPQGDEAFF
j_gene: TRBJ2-3; v_gene: TRBV5-1; CDR3aa: CASSFYRTSGRTATSTDTQYF
j_gene: TRBJ2-7; v_gene: TRBV7-6; CDR3aa: CASSLGQDEQYF
j_gene: TRBJ2-3; v_gene: TRBV29-1; CDR3aa: CSVEGTDTQYF
j_gene: TRBJ1-1; v_gene: TRBV11-2; CDR3aa: CASSFRDREAFF
j_gene: TRBJ2-5; v_gene: TRBV28; CDR3aa: CASKDRGMRETQYF
j_gene: TRBJ2-7; v_gene: TRBV4-2; CDR3aa: CASSQDGLANEQYF
j_gene: TRBJ2-1; v_gene: TRBV10-2; CDR3aa: CASSRLAGGPDEQFF
j_gene: TRBJ2-5; v_gene: TRBV27; CDR3aa: CASSLDWGETQYF
j_gene: TRBJ2-3; v_gene: TRBV12-3/TRBV12-4; CDR3aa: CASSFSPSVSTDTQYF
j_gene: TRBJ2-2; v_gene: TRBV12-3/TRBV12-4; CDR3aa: CASSTGQGAAGELFF
j_gene: TRBJ1-1; v_gene: TRBV29-1; CDR3aa: CSVEESGRQNTEAFF
j_gene: TRBJ2-7; v_gene: TRBV29-1; CDR3aa: CSVEGHSYEQYF
j_gene: TRBJ2-7; v_gene: TRBV6-5; CDR3aa: CASSYGTGGSEQYF
j_gene: TRBJ2-7; v_gene: TRBV7-9; CDR3aa: CASSLPGDERYF
j_gene: TRBJ2-7; v_gene: TRBV28; CDR3aa: CASSPWTSFHEQYF
j_gene: TRBJ1-5; v_gene: TRBV7-9; CDR3aa: CASSPRGGDNQPQHF
j_gene: TRBJ2-7; v_gene: TRBV6-2/TRBV6-3; CDR3aa: CASSSFGSQYPYEQYF
j_gene: TRBJ2-7; v_gene: TRBV30; CDR3aa: CACHPTARSYEQYF
j_gene: TRBJ2-7; v_gene: TRBV29-1; CDR3aa: CSVLWDSSYEQYF
j_gene: TRBJ2-2; v_gene: TRBV29-1; CDR3aa: CSVGELTGANTGELFF
j_gene: TRBJ2-1; v_gene: TRBV11-2; CDR3aa: CASSLNGRLTYNEQFF
j_gene: TRBJ2-2; v_gene: TRBV7-9; CDR3aa: CASSLRTGELFF
j_gene: TRBJ2-1; v_gene: TRBV7-7; CDR3aa: CASSPGALPYNEQFF
j_gene: TRBJ2-5; v_gene: TRBV6-5; CDR3aa: CASSPPGQDLETQYF
j_gene: TRBJ2-7; v_gene: TRBV12-3/TRBV12-4; CDR3aa: CASKWVVFGPSSYEQYF
j_gene: TRBJ2-1; v_gene: TRBV15; CDR3aa: CATSRLLGGLGDEQFF
j_gene: TRBJ2-1; v_gene: TRBV5-1; CDR3aa: CASSSPERGPNNEQFF
j_gene: TRBJ2-2; v_gene: TRBV7-9; CDR3aa: CASSRTENTGELFF
j_gene: TRBJ2-1; v_gene: TRBV14; CDR3aa: CASSQGSGADEQFF
j_gene: TRBJ2-7; v_gene: TRBV28; CDR3aa: CASSFVGYEQYF
j_gene: TRBJ2-7; v_gene: TRBV12-5; CDR3aa: CASGLGAYEQYF
j_gene: TRBJ2-1; v_gene: TRBV15; CDR3aa: CATSRGPKTPNEQFF
j_gene: TRBJ2-7; v_gene: TRBV28; CDR3aa: CASTKGIQGAKQYF
j_gene: TRBJ1-1; v_gene: TRBV29-1; CDR3aa: CSVEVAGMNTEAFF
j_gene: TRBJ2-7; v_gene: TRBV27; CDR3aa: CASSPYGRGEYEQYF
j_gene: TRBJ2-3; v_gene: TRBV7-6; CDR3aa: CASGRGGGPDTQYF
j_gene: TRBJ1-2; v_gene: TRBV12-3/TRBV12-4; CDR3aa: CASSLGVIQNGYTF
j_gene: TRBJ1-5; v_gene: TRBV5-1; CDR3aa: CASSPGTGLEPQHF
j_gene: TRBJ2-3; v_gene: TRBV12-3/TRBV12-4; CDR3aa: CASSWVGTRTDTQYF
j_gene: TRBJ2-1; v_gene: TRBV5-5; CDR3aa: CASSRFSGGYNEQFF
j_gene: TRBJ2-3; v_gene: TRBV29-1; CDR3aa: CSVWEISEPDTQYF
j_gene: TRBJ2-7; v_gene: TRBV20-1; CDR3aa: CSAGSTAGVEQYF
j_gene: TRBJ1-1; v_gene: TRBV28; CDR3aa: CASSLRGTGMGEAFF
j_gene: TRBJ2-7; v_gene: TRBV20-1; CDR3aa: CSARDPHDGTSLREQYF
j_gene: TRBJ2-1; v_gene: TRBV24-1; CDR3aa: CATSDFREIDGSNEQFF
j_gene: TRBJ2-3; v_gene: TRBV6-4; CDR3aa: CASSRRPTDTQYF
j_gene: TRBJ2-3; v_gene: TRBV6-5; CDR3aa: CASNSMTSTDTQYF
j_gene: TRBJ2-7; v_gene: TRBV12-3/TRBV12-4; CDR3aa: CASSLWRGSYEQYF
j_gene: TRBJ2-2; v_gene: TRBV28; CDR3aa: CASSLAAHTGELFF
j_gene: TRBJ2-1; v_gene: TRBV6-5; CDR3aa: CASSYAGGNEQFF
j_gene: TRBJ2-7; v_gene: TRBV28; CDR3aa: CASSTGQYSYEQYF
j_gene: TRBJ1-5; v_gene: TRBV10-3; CDR3aa: CAISALGGLGNQPQHF
j_gene: TRBJ2-5; v_gene: TRBV20-1; CDR3aa: CSARGNDYRQETQYF
j_gene: TRBJ2-3; v_gene: TRBV12-3/TRBV12-4; CDR3aa: CASRKRRVEDTQYF
j_gene: TRBJ2-7; v_gene: TRBV28; CDR3aa: CASSYSGTYEQYF
j_gene: TRBJ2-3; v_gene: TRBV5-1; CDR3aa: CASSPGGPDTQYF